The 22 T cell receptor beta chains below all came from one sample that was sequenced in a study of blood T cells in healthy people across ages. Using a J-beta primer mix together with a sample-barcoded 5' primer, a second PCR was run for about 6 to 11 cycles. TCRdb redid the calling of the 5' RACE reads with MiXCR, one entry per CDR3 protein. The table shows 550,000 to 750,000 distinct CDR3 sequences, with more than 20% occurring only once. Material for sequencing was blood. These TCRs come from a man in his 70s in good health.

This clonotype came up a few times. V gene TRBV20-1 combines with J gene TRBJ1-5; 9 bases align to TRBD1. The CDR3 has 13 residues. V gave up 6 bases and J gave up 3 bases; unmatched junction bases: 3. Germline V gene data show CDR1 as DFQATT and CDR2 as SNEGSKA (reference sequence). The CDR3 here is CSARTGVNQPQHF. In DNA form, the CDR3 reads TGCAGTGCCCGGACAGGGGTCAATCAGCCCCAGCATTTT.

This rearrangement joins TRBV29-1 to TRBJ2-2; no definite D call. CDR3 size: 14 residues. CDR1 is SQVTM, CDR2 ANQGSEA, per germline. V was clipped by 4 bases and J by 4 bases, with 13 bases between them. CDR3 coding DNA: TGCAGCGTTGGTGGCCTTCGAGGCACCGGGGAGCTGTTTTTT. Translated: CSVGGLRGTGELFF.

This clonotype was counted ten times or more. This chain joins TRBV5-6 and TRBJ2-5, with TRBD1 matching over 9 bases. The CDR3 is made up of 13 amino acids. After removal of 4 bases from V and 2 bases from J, the junction contained 0 bases not matched to a gene. The germline gives CDR1 SGHDT, CDR2 YYEEEE. CDR3: CASSGTGQETQYF. CDR3 sequence (DNA): TGTGCCAGCAGCGGGACAGGGCAAGAGACCCAGTACTTC.

This clonotype has just a few counts. The CDR3 protein is CSVGAPSNTGELFF. The CDR3 DNA sequence: TGCAGCGTTGGGGCGCCCTCGAACACCGGGGAGCTGTTTTTT. The J gene is TRBJ2-2, the V gene TRBV29-1; no clear D. This CDR3 is built from 14 residues. The germline V gene has CDR1 SQVTM and CDR2 ANQGSEA. V was trimmed by 4 bases and J by 0 bases, leaving 9 bases between them.

A few counts support this clonotype. A junction boundary mismatches the germline segment, possibly from a read error. CDR3 amino acids: CASSLGTQHRYSEQFF. The CDR3 DNA reads as TGCGCCAGCAGCTTGGGGACCCAACACCGGTACAGTGAGCAGTTCTTC. V and J are TRBV5-1 and TRBJ2-1; D gene unclear. Germline V gene data show CDR1 as SGHRS and CDR2 as YFSETQ. This CDR3 is 16 amino acids long.

The gene calls are TRBV20-1 and TRBJ2-1, with 12 bases identical to TRBD2. The junction had 6 bases not matched to a gene; V was cut back by 0 bases and J by 6 bases. The germline V gene has CDR1 DFQATT and CDR2 SNEGSKA (reference sequence). The CDR3 length is 16 residues. The CDR3 coding sequence is TGCAGTGCTAGAGATCATCTAGCGGGAGGGCCCAATGAGCAGTTCTTC. The encoded protein is CSARDHLAGGPNEQFF.

The chain carries TRBV10-3 and TRBJ1-1; 8 bases map to TRBD1. Germline CDR1 ENHRY, CDR2 SYGVKD. This CDR3 spans 15 amino acids. The V and J ends lost 2 bases and 3 bases, in that order; junction bases with no gene match: 5. The CDR3 DNA sequence: TGTGCCATCAGTGAGGGACAGGGTGGGTACACTGAAGCTTTCTTT. Protein: CAISEGQGGYTEAFF.

This chain links TRBV11-2 with TRBJ1-2; perhaps TRBD1 as D (6 bases). Germline CDR1 SGHAT, CDR2 FQNNGV. With 1 base removed from V and 4 bases from J, the gap between germline ends came to 10 bases. CDR3 size: 14 residues. As DNA, the CDR3 is TGTGCCAGCAGCTTAGTCTCAGGGGCCTATGGCTACACCTTC. It specifies CASSLVSGAYGYTF. Combining the CDR3 with reference TRBV11-2 and TRBJ1-2 gives the whole variable domain EAGVAQSPRYKIIEKRQSVAFWCNPISGHATLYWYQQILGQGPKLLIQFQNNGVVDDSQLPKDRFSAERLKGVDSTLKIQPAKLEDSAVYLCASSLVSGAYGYTFGSGTRLTVV.

V is TRBV2 and J is TRBJ2-5; TRBD2 agrees at 8 bases. Germline lookup yields CDR1 SNHLY and CDR2 FYNNEI. Trimming took 6 bases from V and 5 from J; bases not matched to a gene: 2. This CDR3 is 12 amino acids long. This chain's CDR3 is CASRGLGETQYF. The CDR3 DNA reads TGTGCCAGCAGGGGACTAGGCGAGACCCAGTACTTC.

The J gene is TRBJ1-1, the V gene TRBV4-3, with 8 positions matching TRBD1. Per germline, CDR1 LGHNA and CDR2 YSLEER. V gave up 4 bases and J gave up 1 base; unmatched junction bases: 5. The CDR3 spans 15 residues. DNA for the CDR3: TGCGCCAGCAGCCTTGACAGGGGTGGGAACACTGAAGCTTTCTTT. Its translation is CASSLDRGGNTEAFF.

This clonotype has only a few counts. The gene calls are TRBV27 and TRBJ1-3; D is possibly TRBD1 (5 bases). The CDR3 covers 14 residues. V was clipped by 0 bases and J by 4 bases, with 7 bases between them. Germline-derived CDR1 and CDR2 are MNHEY and SMNVEV (reference sequence). The CDR3 coding sequence is TGTGCCAGCAGTTTATCAAGACAGGGAAACACCATATATTTT. Encoded protein: CASSLSRQGNTIYF.

The chain uses TRBV4-1 and TRBJ1-5; D is unclear. This CDR3 region has 15 residues. CDR1 is MGHRA, CDR2 YSYEKL, per germline. V shed 5 bases and J shed 0 bases, with 11 bases lying between them. The CDR3 bases are TGCGCCAGCAGCGAATCCGAGAATAGCAATCAGCCCCAGCATTTT. Protein: CASSESENSNQPQHF.

This chain joins TRBV7-2 and TRBJ1-1, with D unresolved. The CDR3 length is 13 residues. Germline V gives CDR1 SGHTA, CDR2 FQGNSA. Trimming cost V 4 bases and J 4 bases, with 10 bases left between them. The CDR3 nucleotides are TGTGCCAGCAGCTCCCTGGAGGGCACTGAAGCTTTCTTT. Translated: CASSSLEGTEAFF.

This clonotype showed up many times. The chain employs TRBV24-1 and TRBJ1-1; no reliable D call. Germline CDR1 KGHDR, CDR2 SFDVKD. The CDR3 is 13 residues long. Trimming left V 4 bases short and J 0 bases short, with 5 bases between. CDR3 residues: CATSDHMNTEAFF. CDR3 DNA: TGTGCCACCAGTGACCACATGAACACTGAAGCTTTCTTT.

The sample holds a few counts of this clonotype. This chain uses TRBV5-1 with TRBJ2-1, with 10 bases that match TRBD1. V gave up 0 bases and J gave up 3 bases; unmatched junction bases: 3. Germline CDR1 SGHRS, CDR2 YFSETQ. The CDR3 sequence is 16 residues long. The chain's CDR3 is CASSLVGTGDYNEQFF. CDR3 DNA sequence: TGCGCCAGCAGCTTGGTGGGGACAGGGGACTACAATGAGCAGTTCTTC.

In this sample, this clonotype turned up a few times. This chain links TRBV9 with TRBJ1-2; no firm D call. The CDR3 sequence is 15 residues long. Trimming took off 0 bases at V and 5 bases at J, with 14 bases between the two ends. Germline CDR1 SGDLS, CDR2 YYNGEE. In nucleotides, the CDR3 is TGTGCCAGCAGCGTAGAGGCCGGGCACCTATATGGCTACACCTTC. This translates into CASSVEAGHLYGYTF. The whole variable domain, filled in from reference TRBV9 and TRBJ1-2, reads DSGVTQTPKHLITATGQRVTLRCSPRSGDLSVYWYQQSLDQGLQFLIQYYNGEERAKGNILERFSAQQFPDLHSELNLSSLELGDSALYFCASSVEAGHLYGYTFGSGTRLTVV.

The chain is built from TRBV20-1 and TRBJ2-5; 9 positions agree with TRBD2. Losses at the gene ends were 1 base for V and 5 bases for J; bases not matched to a gene: 5. CDR3 length: 14 amino acids. Germline assignment: CDR1 DFQATT and CDR2 SNEGSKA (reference sequence). The CDR3 reads CSARAGTSWETQYF. As DNA, the CDR3 is TGCAGTGCTAGAGCAGGGACTAGCTGGGAGACCCAGTACTTC.

The chain is built from TRBV20-1 and TRBJ2-3, with 9 bases identical to TRBD2. Germline lookup yields CDR1 DFQATT and CDR2 SNEGSKA (reference sequence). The CDR3 is 14 amino acids. Trimming at V came to 6 bases and at J to 2 bases, leaving 6 bases not matched to a gene. The CDR3 DNA follows: TGCAGTGCCCCGACTAGCGGACACACAGATACGCAGTATTTT. It encodes CSAPTSGHTDTQYF.

V is TRBV12-3 or TRBV12-4 and J is TRBJ2-5; perhaps TRBD1 as D (5 bases). CDR3 length: 14 amino acids. V lost 5 bases and J 2 bases, leaving 12 bases between the germline ends. Here the CDR3 DNA reads TGTGCCAGCAGTGCAGGGTTTGGACAAGAGACCCAGTACTTC. Translated: CASSAGFGQETQYF.

This chain links TRBV5-6 with TRBJ2-5, with 12 bases fitting TRBD2. The closer fit of TRBJ2-7 to the DNA end suggests the J call may be wrong. Germline V CDR1 and CDR2: SGHDT, YYEEEE. The CDR3 spans 14 residues. In DNA, the CDR3 is TGTGCCAGCAGCTCACCGGGACTAGCGGGCGAGCAGTACTTC. It specifies CASSSPGLAGEQYF.

The V call is TRBV9, the J call TRBJ2-4, with 10 bases fitting TRBD2. Germline CDR1 SGDLS, CDR2 YYNGEE. After removal of 2 bases from V and 6 bases from J, the junction contained 11 bases not matched to a gene. The CDR3 loop spans 17 amino acids. CDR3 DNA: TGTGCCAGCAGCGTTTGGGCCGGGACTAGCGAGGGAAACATTCAGTACTTC. This sequence encodes CASSVWAGTSEGNIQYF.

This chain links TRBV7-3 with TRBJ2-2; 7 bases map to TRBD2. The V gene's germline CDR1 is SGHTA and CDR2 FQGTGA. The CDR3 consists of 16 residues. J lost 5 bases, V lost 3 bases, and 9 bases had no gene match. The CDR3 region is CASSFLSGGGTGELFF. The CDR3 DNA sequence: TGTGCCAGCAGCTTTTTGTCGGGAGGAGGGACCGGGGAGCTGTTTTTT.